Listed here are 6 T cell receptor beta chains from one sample, sequenced in a study of blood T cells in healthy people across ages. Primers used in a second PCR of roughly 6 to 11 cycles were a sample-barcoded 5' primer and a J-beta primer mix. TCRdb called the 5' RACE reads again in MiXCR, with one record for every CDR3 protein. The sample comprises over a million distinct CDR3 sequences, approximately 42% of which are singletons, and 4% rests with the top ten. Sequencing used blood. The receptors originated from a woman aged 18-30 years in good health.

The chain uses TRBV20-1 and TRBJ2-1, with no clear D. The J call may be wrong; the DNA end is better matched by TRBJ2-7. The length of the CDR3 is 11 residues. Germline CDR1 DFQATT, CDR2 SNEGSKA (reference sequence). CDR3: CSHSRYNEQYF. CDR3 coding DNA: TGCAGCCATTCAAGGTACAATGAGCAGTACTTC.

The V call is TRBV4-1, the J call TRBJ1-5, with D perhaps TRBD1 (5 bases). The germline CDR1 and CDR2 sequences are MGHRA and YSYEKL. This CDR3 region has 15 residues. Trimming pared 1 base from V and 4 bases from J, leaving 11 bases between. The DNA of the CDR3 is TGCGCCAGCAGCCAAGTCGTGAGGGGAAATCAGCCCCAGCATTTT. Translating it yields CASSQVVRGNQPQHF.

The rearrangement joins TRBV16 to TRBJ2-5, with D uncertain. The CDR3 length is 14 residues. The germline CDR1 and CDR2 sequences are KGHSY and FQNENV. Trimming shortened V by 0 bases and J by 2 bases, and 7 bases separated the two germline ends. CDR3 loop: CASSQSTLQETQYF. The CDR3 DNA reads as TGTGCCAGCAGCCAATCTACCTTACAAGAGACCCAGTACTTC.

This clonotype came up a few times. The rearrangement joins TRBV29-1 to TRBJ1-2; weak D call: TRBD1 (5 bases). The V gene lost 1 base and the J gene lost 7 bases, with 7 bases spanning the gap. Germline loops: CDR1 SQVTM, CDR2 ANQGSEA. The CDR3 covers 11 residues. CDR3 DNA: TGCAGCGTTGAAGGACAGCCTGGCTACACCTTC. This translates into CSVEGQPGYTF.

This chain joins TRBV7-2 and TRBJ2-7; a possible D gene is TRBD2 (6 bases). V lost 3 bases, J lost 2 bases, and 11 bases lay in between. Germline loops: CDR1 SGHTA, CDR2 FQGNSA. This CDR3 is built from 14 residues. CDR3 nucleotide sequence: TGTGCCAGCAGCTTTCGGAGGGAGGCCTACGAGCAGTACTTC. This gives the protein CASSFRREAYEQYF.

The chain carries TRBV30 and TRBJ2-5; TRBD2 matches 7 bases. Germline CDR1 is GTSNPN and CDR2 is SVGIG (reference sequence). After removal of 3 bases from V and 1 base from J, the junction contained 14 bases not matched to a gene. The CDR3 length is 17 residues. The CDR3 DNA sequence: TGTGCCTGGAGACCTGGGACTAATGGTCCCATCCAAGAGACCCAGTACTTC. This sequence encodes CAWRPGTNGPIQETQYF.